Presented here are 22 T cell receptor beta chains from one specimen sequenced in a study of CD8 T cells in Susac syndrome. The RNA input was 0.5 to 1 ug, and it was reverse transcribed with random hexamers. TCRdb re-called the immunoSEQ multiplex PCR reads with MiXCR, one entry per CDR3 protein. This table has about 180,000 distinct CDR3 sequences, about 95% appearing once. Material for sequencing was CD4+ T cells from PBMCs. These receptors were collected from a human donor with Susac syndrome.

The CDR3 region has the DNA TGTGCCAGCAGGAGGGACAGGGGGCGCGGCAATCAGCCCCAGCATTTT. Its protein is CASRRDRGRGNQPQHF. The chain has TRBV6-1 and TRBJ1-5, with TRBD1 matching 12 bases. V lost 6 bases, J lost 2 bases, and 5 bases stayed unmatched. CDR1 and CDR2 (germline): MNHNS, SASEGT. The CDR3 has 16 amino acids.

V is TRBV7-9 and J is TRBJ2-7; D gene unclear. The CDR3 length is 14 residues. The germline gives CDR1 SEHNR, CDR2 FQNEAQ (reference sequence). V was cut by 1 base and J by 6 bases, with 13 bases left in between. In DNA, the CDR3 is TGTGCCAGCAGCTTAGGGACGCCAGGAGTCGAGCAGTACTTC. Translating it yields CASSLGTPGVEQYF.

CDR3 protein: CASTRGVSSYEQYF. In DNA form, the CDR3 reads TGTGCCAGCACCAGGGGGGTGAGCTCCTACGAGCAGTACTTC. The V gene is TRBV2, the J gene TRBJ2-7; the D gene is possibly TRBD1 (7 bases). Per germline, CDR1 SNHLY and CDR2 FYNNEI. CDR3 length: 14 amino acids. The V and J ends lost 7 bases and 0 bases respectively, with 13 bases between them.

The J gene is TRBJ1-2, the V gene TRBV5-1; D unclear. The germline V gene has CDR1 SGHRS and CDR2 YFSETQ. Trimming took off 2 bases at V and 3 bases at J, with 14 bases between the two ends. CDR3 length equals 15 residues. The CDR3 here is CASSFVKGMDYGYTF. The CDR3, as DNA: TGCGCCAGCAGCTTTGTAAAGGGAATGGACTATGGCTACACCTTC.

This sequence joins TRBV6-2 or TRBV6-3 and TRBJ2-2, with 10 bases identical to TRBD1. The germline V gene encodes CDR1 MNHEY and CDR2 SVGEGT. The CDR3 is 14 residues long. Unmatched junction bases numbered 4, after V lost 6 bases and J lost 6 bases. The CDR3 DNA is TGTGCCAGCAGGGCCGGGACAGGGGCCGGGGAGCTGTTTTTT. Amino acid sequence: CASRAGTGAGELFF.

The rearrangement uses TRBV9 and TRBJ1-5; D not resolved. Between the trimmed V and J ends, which lost 4 bases and 5 bases, there was a span of 10 bases. This CDR3 comprises 13 residues. Germline CDR1 and CDR2: SGDLS and YYNGEE. CDR3: CASSNGRDQPQHF. The CDR3 nucleotides are TGTGCCAGCAGCAACGGGAGAGATCAGCCCCAGCATTTT. Full variable domain (missing parts from reference TRBV9 and TRBJ1-5): DSGVTQTPKHLITATGQRVTLRCSPRSGDLSVYWYQQSLDQGLQFLIQYYNGEERAKGNILERFSAQQFPDLHSELNLSSLELGDSALYFCASSNGRDQPQHFGDGTRLSIL.

The V call is TRBV20-1, the J call TRBJ1-4; 9 nucleotides agree with TRBD1. Germline V lookup: CDR1 DFQATT, CDR2 SNEGSKA (reference sequence). Trimming removed 3 bases from V and 6 bases from J; junction bases left unmatched: 2. The CDR3 has 13 residues. CDR3 protein: CSARGDRDEKLFF. In DNA form, the CDR3 reads TGCAGTGCTAGGGGGGACAGGGATGAAAAACTGTTTTTT.

The chain links TRBV27 to TRBJ1-6; 7 bases are a match to TRBD1. Trimming at V came to 6 bases and at J to 9 bases, leaving 8 bases not matched to a gene. This CDR3 spans 14 amino acids. Germline loops: CDR1 MNHEY, CDR2 SMNVEV (reference sequence). The CDR3 loop reads CASSSLTGVSPLHF. CDR3 nucleotides: TGTGCCAGCAGCTCGCTCACAGGGGTTTCACCCCTCCACTTT.

The chain combines TRBV4-2 with TRBJ2-3; possible D gene TRBD1, 5 bases. Germline loops: CDR1 LGHNA, CDR2 YNFKEQ. Trimming took off 6 bases at V and 2 bases at J, with 33 bases between the two ends. The CDR3 has 21 amino acids. CDR3 DNA sequence: TGTGCCAGCAGTCAACCCACCGGCCGTACAGGTACCCCTGTTAACACAGATACGCAGTATTTT. This codes for CASSQPTGRTGTPVNTDTQYF.

This chain connects TRBV30 to TRBJ1-1; D gene ambiguous. V lost 0 bases and J 7 bases, leaving 6 bases between the germline ends. Germline V gene sequence: CDR1 GTSNPN, CDR2 SVGIG (reference sequence). The CDR3 has 11 amino acids. The CDR3 nucleotides read TGTGCCTGGAGTGTGGGGTTTGAAGCTTTCTTT. Translating it yields CAWSVGFEAFF.

This chain links TRBV6-5 with TRBJ1-1; 7 bases align to TRBD1. The J segment lost 6 bases and the V segment lost 7 bases, leaving 5 bases of the junction unmatched. Germline values: CDR1 MNHEY, CDR2 SVGAGI. The CDR3 spans 12 residues. The CDR3 here is CASNQGGSEAFF. CDR3 in DNA: TGTGCCAGCAATCAGGGGGGATCTGAAGCTTTCTTT.

V is TRBV10-3 and J is TRBJ2-3; D assignment may be TRBD1 or TRBD2 (5 bases each). Germline V lookup: CDR1 ENHRY, CDR2 SYGVKD. Trimming removed 6 bases at V and 4 bases at J, with 11 bases between. This CDR3 is built from 13 residues. The CDR3 region is CAISQGEADTQYF. In nucleotides, the CDR3 is TGTGCCATCAGCCAGGGAGAGGCAGATACGCAGTATTTT.

The chain employs TRBV19 and TRBJ2-1, with a tentative D call TRBD2 (6 bases). CDR1 is LNHDA and CDR2 is SQIVND in the germline V gene (reference sequence). The CDR3 has 17 residues. Trimming stripped 5 bases from V and 1 base from J, with 18 bases between. The CDR3: CASSSLAGPGSYNEQFF. The CDR3 DNA sequence: TGTGCCAGTAGTTCCCTTGCGGGACCCGGTTCCTACAATGAGCAGTTCTTC.

The chain links TRBV7-2 to TRBJ2-1; 7 positions agree with TRBD2. With 10 bases clipped from V and 5 bases from J, the junction kept 14 bases outside the gene matches. The length of the CDR3 is 15 residues. CDR1 SGHTA and CDR2 FQGNSA come from the germline V gene. DNA of the CDR3: TGTGCCACCCAACTTGGTCGGCGGGGGAACAATGAGCAGTTCTTC. Translating gives CATQLGRRGNNEQFF. Supplemented by reference TRBV7-2 and TRBJ2-1, the full variable domain reads GAGVSQSPSNKVTEKGKDVELRCDPISGHTALYWYRQSLGQGLEFLIYFQGNSAPDKSGLPSDRFSAERTGGSVSTLTIQRTQQEDSAVYLCATQLGRRGNNEQFFGPGTRLTVL.

The chain joins TRBV2 to TRBJ1-4, with D perhaps matching TRBD1 (5 bases). V lost 7 bases and J 12 bases, leaving 12 bases between the germline ends. This CDR3 is 11 amino acids long. Germline V gene lookup returns CDR1 SNHLY and CDR2 FYNNEI. Written as DNA, the CDR3 is TGTGCCAGCACCGGGGCTCGACAACTGTTTTTT. Translation: CASTGARQLFF.

V gene TRBV7-9 combines with J gene TRBJ2-3; 7 bases agree with TRBD1. After removal of 6 bases from V and 3 bases from J, the junction contained 9 bases not matched to a gene. The CDR3 consists of 15 residues. From germline, CDR1 is SEHNR and CDR2 FQNEAQ (reference sequence). Written as DNA, the CDR3 is TGTGCCAGCAGGCATCGGGACAGAAAAACAGATACGCAGTATTTT. Its translation is CASRHRDRKTDTQYF. Full variable domain (missing parts from reference TRBV7-9 and TRBJ2-3): DTGVSQNPRHKITKRGQNVTFRCDPISEHNRLYWYRQTLGQGPEFLTYFQNEAQLEKSRLLSDRFSAERPKGSFSTLEIQRTEQGDSAMYLCASRHRDRKTDTQYFGPGTRLTVL.

This clonotype has only one observation. V usage is TRBV19 and J usage is TRBJ2-1; a weak D match, TRBD1 (6 bases). The germline V gene has CDR1 LNHDA and CDR2 SQIVND (reference sequence). With 10 bases removed from V and 7 bases from J, the gap between germline ends came to 11 bases. The CDR3 is made up of 11 amino acids. The CDR3 is CATRQGNEQFF. CDR3 DNA: TGTGCCACACGTCAGGGGAATGAGCAGTTCTTC.

This chain connects TRBV30 to TRBJ2-2; D may correspond to TRBD1 or TRBD2 (5 bases each). V lost 1 base to trimming and J lost 5 bases, with 8 bases between them. The CDR3 consists of 13 residues. CDR1 and CDR2 (germline): GTSNPN, SVGIG (reference sequence). CDR3 amino acids: CAWSAGPTGELFF. The CDR3 DNA is TGTGCCTGGAGTGCGGGGCCAACCGGGGAGCTGTTTTTT.

This chain links TRBV28 with TRBJ2-1, with 11 bases identical to TRBD2. Germline V gene data show CDR1 as MDHEN and CDR2 as SYDVKM. Trimming at V came to 5 bases and at J to 4 bases, leaving 10 bases not matched to a gene. CDR3 length: 17 residues. In nucleotides, the CDR3 is TGTGCCAGCAGTGTTCTTGGGACTAGCGGTTCTTACAATGAGCAGTTCTTC. This translates into CASSVLGTSGSYNEQFF.

The chain carries TRBV30 and TRBJ1-1; 8 nucleotides align to TRBD1. The CDR3 extends over 14 amino acids. Germline values: CDR1 GTSNPN, CDR2 SVGIG (reference sequence). J gave up 10 bases and V 4 bases, and 14 bases lay outside the gene matches. In DNA form, the CDR3 reads TGTGCCTGGATCTCCGGGACAGGCTTTATTAGAGCTTTCTTT. As protein: CAWISGTGFIRAFF. Full variable domain (rest looked up from reference TRBV30 and TRBJ1-1): SQTIHQWPATLVQPVGSPLSLECTVEGTSNPNLYWYRQAAGRGLQLLFYSVGIGQISSEVPQNLSASRPQDRQFILSSKKLLLSDSGFYLCAWISGTGFIRAFFGQGTRLTVV.

CDR3 in DNA: TGTGCCAGCAGCTTAGTTCCCTCTAGCGTCGCCTACGAGCAGTACTTC. It specifies CASSLVPSSVAYEQYF. The chain couples TRBV11-2 to TRBJ2-7; D is perhaps TRBD2 (6 bases). Deletions cut 1 base from V and 2 bases from J, with 15 bases between. The CDR3 is made up of 16 amino acids. Germline assignment: CDR1 SGHAT and CDR2 FQNNGV.

The chain uses TRBV28 and TRBJ1-1; 9 bases are shared with TRBD1. The CDR3 totals 14 residues. With 4 bases clipped from V and 11 bases from J, the junction kept 11 bases outside the gene matches. Per germline, CDR1 MDHEN and CDR2 SYDVKM. Here the CDR3 reads CASSSYGQGRWAFF. DNA for the CDR3: TGTGCCAGCAGTTCGTACGGACAGGGGCGCTGGGCTTTCTTT.